This T cell receptor (beta chain) was captured in a study of early T cells in non-severe SARS-CoV-2 infection. Using its own MiXCR run on the 5' RACE reads, TCRdb lists one record per CDR3 protein. This repertoire shows over 60,000 distinct CDR3 sequences, roughly 8.7% found once; its top ten account for under 7%. This clonotype was seen repeatedly, ten times or more. Sequenced material: whole blood. This TCR derives from an adult who was a healthcare worker with PCR-confirmed SARS-CoV-2 infection or an uninfected control (not recorded which).

CDR3 amino acids: CAWSTGGEETQYF. The CDR3 DNA is TGTGCCTGGAGTACGGGGGGCGAAGAGACCCAGTACTTC. The chain employs TRBV30 and TRBJ2-5; D perhaps matches TRBD2 (7 bases). This CDR3 has 13 amino acids. With 2 bases removed from V and 3 bases from J, the gap between germline ends came to 10 bases. Germline CDR1 and CDR2: GTSNPN and SVGIG (reference sequence).